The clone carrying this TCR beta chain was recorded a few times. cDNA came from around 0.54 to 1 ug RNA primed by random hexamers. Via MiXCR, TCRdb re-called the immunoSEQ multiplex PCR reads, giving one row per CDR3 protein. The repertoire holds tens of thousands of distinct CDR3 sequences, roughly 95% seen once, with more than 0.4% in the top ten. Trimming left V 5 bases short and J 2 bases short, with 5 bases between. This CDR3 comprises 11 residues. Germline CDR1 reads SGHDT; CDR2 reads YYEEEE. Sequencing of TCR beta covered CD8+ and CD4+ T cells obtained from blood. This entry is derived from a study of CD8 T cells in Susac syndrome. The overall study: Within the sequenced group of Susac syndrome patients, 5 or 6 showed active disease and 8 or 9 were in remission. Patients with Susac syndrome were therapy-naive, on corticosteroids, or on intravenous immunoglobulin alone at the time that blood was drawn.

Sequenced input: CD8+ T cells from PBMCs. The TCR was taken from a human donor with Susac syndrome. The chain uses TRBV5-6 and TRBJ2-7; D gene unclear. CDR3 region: CASSSTYEQYF. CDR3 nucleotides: TGTGCCAGCAGTTCAACCTACGAGCAGTACTTC.